The 25 T cell receptor beta chains in this list originate from one sample, sequenced in a study of Graves' ophthalmopathy and Graves' hyperthyroidism. CDR3 regions of TCR beta were amplified from RNA transcripts. An initial RT-PCR round employing HTBI primers preceded a second-round multiplex PCR. TCRdb reanalysed the multiplex PCR reads using MiXCR and keeps one entry per CDR3 protein. The sample yields about 390,000 distinct CDR3 sequences, 15% to 20% seen once. The sample taken for sequencing was peripheral blood. These receptors all come from an adult woman with stable Graves' hyperthyroidism.

This clonotype was recorded many times. This chain links TRBV13 with TRBJ1-5; D unclear. V gave up 3 bases and J gave up 4 bases, with 7 bases separating them. The CDR3 extends over 13 amino acids. CDR1 PRHDT and CDR2 FYEKMQ come from the germline V gene (reference sequence). In DNA form, the CDR3 reads TGTGCCAGCAGCTTTAGCCGGAATCAGCCCCAGCATTTT. As protein: CASSFSRNQPQHF.

This clonotype was recorded at least ten times. One end of the junction does not line up with germline, which may come from a read error. The V and J genes are TRBV5-1 and TRBJ2-7; D unresolved. The CDR3 sequence is 13 residues long. The V gene's germline CDR1 is SGHRS and CDR2 YFSETQ. The CDR3 protein is CASSLGLPYEQCF. For the CDR3, the DNA is TGCGCCAGCAGCTTGGGCCTACCCTACGAGCAGTGCTTC.

This clonotype came up a few times. The chain uses TRBV5-8 and TRBJ1-5; TRBD1 matches at 10 bases. J gave up 6 bases and V 7 bases, and 10 bases lay outside the gene matches. The CDR3 totals 15 residues. Germline V lookup: CDR1 SGHTS, CDR2 YDEGEE. CDR3: CASDRLGQGTQPQHF. The CDR3 nucleotides read TGTGCCAGCGACCGACTGGGACAGGGGACTCAGCCCCAGCATTTT.

This clonotype has ten or more counts. V gene TRBV5-1 combines with J gene TRBJ2-7, with a weak D call TRBD2 (6 bases). The CDR3 is 15 residues long. Germline CDR1 is SGHRS and CDR2 is YFSETQ. Trimming pared 1 base from V and 6 bases from J, leaving 17 bases between. CDR3 loop: CASSLSPTTGSEQYF. CDR3 bases: TGCGCCAGCAGCTTGTCGCCTACAACCGGGAGCGAGCAGTACTTC.

Regarding this clonotype: A junction boundary mismatches the germline segment, possibly from a read error. The V and J genes are TRBV14 and TRBJ1-1; TRBD1 aligns across 8 bases. Germline values: CDR1 SGHDN, CDR2 FVKESK. The CDR3 is 13 residues long. CDR3 DNA sequence: TGTGCCAGCAGCAAAGACAGGGGATATGAAGCTTTCTTT. As protein: CASSKDRGYEAFF.

The rearrangement links TRBV5-4 to TRBJ2-2; TRBD2 might be the D (6 bases). Germline values: CDR1 SGHNT, CDR2 YYREEE (reference sequence). The germline V and J ends were trimmed by 5 bases and 8 bases, with 16 bases remaining between them. CDR3 length: 14 amino acids. The chain's CDR3 is CASSSTGAGGELFF. The CDR3 DNA follows: TGTGCCAGCAGTTCTACCGGCGCGGGGGGGGAGCTGTTTTTT.

The table lists this clonotype with many counts. This chain uses TRBV6-5 with TRBJ1-5; unclear D gene. The V end was cut by 2 bases, the J end by 6 bases, with 11 bases between. The CDR3 is made up of 14 amino acids. The germline gives CDR1 MNHEY, CDR2 SVGAGI. The CDR3 nucleotides read TGTGCCAGCAGTTACGGCAGGCTGGGTCAGCCCCAGCATTTT. Protein: CASSYGRLGQPQHF.

This clonotype appeared many times. The CDR3 reads CASSDHPSNTEAFF. The CDR3, as DNA: TGTGCCAGCAGTGATCATCCCTCGAACACTGAAGCTTTCTTT. This sequence joins TRBV27 and TRBJ1-1; D is unresolved. Germline loops: CDR1 MNHEY, CDR2 SMNVEV (reference sequence). CDR3 length: 14 residues. V was shortened by 5 bases and J by 1 base, with 11 bases between the two germline ends.

The table lists this clonotype with many counts. The chain employs TRBV6-1 and TRBJ2-7; D is uncertain. Germline-derived CDR1 and CDR2 are MNHNS and SASEGT. The CDR3 covers 11 residues. The V and J ends lost 3 bases and 6 bases respectively, with 6 bases between them. In DNA form, the CDR3 reads TGTGCCAGCAGTGATGGCTCCGAGCAGTACTTC. Protein sequence: CASSDGSEQYF.

The V gene is TRBV6-1, the J gene TRBJ1-2, with no clear D. The CDR3 contains 14 residues. V was trimmed by 1 base and J by 3 bases, leaving 9 bases between them. The germline V gene encodes CDR1 MNHNS and CDR2 SASEGT. In nucleotides, the CDR3 is TGTGCCAGCAGTGAAGAGGGCCGGTACTATGGCTACACCTTC. Protein product: CASSEEGRYYGYTF.

V is TRBV6-2 or TRBV6-3 and J is TRBJ2-7; 9 positions agree with TRBD1. The junction had 8 bases not matched to a gene; V was cut back by 6 bases and J by 2 bases. Germline-derived CDR1 and CDR2 are MNHEY and SVGEGT. This CDR3 is 15 amino acids long. CDR3 sequence reads: CASSTGTGSTYEQYF. The CDR3 bases are TGTGCCAGCAGCACCGGGACAGGGAGCACCTACGAGCAGTACTTC.

In this sample, this clonotype turned up many times. CDR3 nucleotide sequence: TGTGCCAGTCGCAGGGATTTAAATCAGCCCCAGCATTTT. As protein: CASRRDLNQPQHF. The genes are TRBV6-1 and TRBJ1-5; TRBD1 might be the D (5 bases). There are 13 residues in the CDR3. The germline V and J ends were trimmed by 9 bases and 4 bases, with 13 bases remaining between them. Germline V CDR1 and CDR2: MNHNS, SASEGT.

The gene calls are TRBV6-1 and TRBJ1-1; D gene ambiguous. Germline CDR1 MNHNS, CDR2 SASEGT. V lost 5 bases and J 6 bases, leaving 13 bases between the germline ends. The CDR3 has 13 residues. CDR3 in DNA: TGTGCCAGCAGTCCCGGCTTGGCAGCTGAAGCTTTCTTT. The encoded protein is CASSPGLAAEAFF.

The rearrangement uses TRBV12-3 or TRBV12-4 and TRBJ1-2, with D uncertain. This CDR3 spans 14 amino acids. V was pared by 1 base and J by 4 bases, with 10 bases between. CDR3 amino acids: CASSLGAVVYGYTF. The CDR3, as DNA: TGTGCCAGCAGTTTAGGGGCAGTCGTCTATGGCTACACCTTC.

Only a few counts were recorded for this clonotype. Since a much larger clone is just one base distant, this may be a read error. V usage is TRBV20-1 and J usage is TRBJ2-5; possible D gene TRBD2, 5 bases. This CDR3 comprises 14 residues. The germline gives CDR1 DFQATT, CDR2 SNEGSKA (reference sequence). The CDR3 sequence is CSASRGNQGETKYF. In DNA form, the CDR3 reads TGCAGTGCCAGCCGGGGAAACCAAGGAGAGACCAAGTACTTC.

The chain combines TRBV9 with TRBJ1-4; weak D call: TRBD1 (6 bases). The CDR3 length is 15 residues. Germline V gene sequence: CDR1 SGDLS, CDR2 YYNGEE. Trimming took 4 bases from V and 2 from J, leaving 12 bases between them. The CDR3: CASSPHTGTNEKLFF. The CDR3 region has the DNA TGTGCCAGCAGCCCCCATACAGGGACTAATGAAAAACTGTTTTTT.

This clonotype was observed a few times. The rearrangement uses TRBV6-1 and TRBJ1-1; TRBD1 might be the D (6 bases). The V gene's germline CDR1 is MNHNS and CDR2 SASEGT. The V end lost 2 bases, the J end lost 0 bases, and 13 bases lay between the germline ends. This CDR3 has 16 amino acids. In nucleotides, the CDR3 is TGTGCCAGCAGTGAAAAGGGGGTTTGGGTGAACACTGAAGCTTTCTTT. This translates into CASSEKGVWVNTEAFF.

This clonotype has at least ten counts. V usage is TRBV28 and J usage is TRBJ2-7; D gene ambiguous. Germline V CDR1 and CDR2: MDHEN, SYDVKM. Trimming removed 5 bases at V and 3 bases at J, with 11 bases between. CDR3 length: 13 residues. The CDR3 protein is CASSTPADYEQYF. CDR3 DNA sequence: TGTGCCAGCAGTACCCCGGCGGACTACGAGCAGTACTTC. The whole variable domain, filled in from reference TRBV28 and TRBJ2-7, reads DVKVTQSSRYLVKRTGEKVFLECVQDMDHENMFWYRQDPGLGLRLIYFSYDVKMKEKGDIPEGYSVSREKKERFSLILESASTNQTSMYLCASSTPADYEQYFGPGTRLTVT.

This clonotype was counted at least ten times. The chain carries TRBV29-1 and TRBJ1-1, with D possibly TRBD1 on 5 matching bases. Germline assignment: CDR1 SQVTM and CDR2 ANQGSEA. This CDR3 region has 14 residues. Between the trimmed V and J ends, which lost 7 bases and 3 bases, there was a span of 18 bases. CDR3 in amino acids: CSAAGSHVDTEAFF. As DNA, the CDR3 is TGCAGCGCGGCAGGGTCCCACGTGGACACTGAAGCTTTCTTT.

Ten or more counts support this clonotype. The rearrangement joins TRBV4-1 to TRBJ1-5; 7 bases align to TRBD1. CDR3 size: 15 residues. CDR1 MGHRA and CDR2 YSYEKL come from the germline V gene. J gave up 9 bases and V 3 bases, and 11 bases lay outside the gene matches. The CDR3 sequence: CASSQDSRGTGPQHF. CDR3 sequence (DNA): TGCGCCAGCAGCCAGGACTCCAGGGGGACGGGGCCCCAGCATTTT.

The V gene is TRBV2, the J gene TRBJ2-5; D possibly matches TRBD1 or TRBD2 (5 bases each). This CDR3 has 15 amino acids. V was shortened by 8 bases and J by 2 bases, with 18 bases between the two germline ends. Germline CDR1 SNHLY, CDR2 FYNNEI. The CDR3 loop reads CASGGSLDRQETQYF. The CDR3, as DNA: TGTGCCAGCGGGGGATCCTTAGACAGACAAGAGACCCAGTACTTC. The whole variable domain, remainder taken from reference TRBV2 and TRBJ2-5, is EPEVTQTPSHQVTQMGQEVILRCVPISNHLYFYWYRQILGQKVEFLVSFYNNEISEKSEIFDDQFSVERPDGSNFTLKIRSTKLEDSAMYFCASGGSLDRQETQYFGPGTRLLVL.

J is TRBJ1-3 and V is TRBV6-1, with unresolved D. The CDR3 has 14 amino acids. Trimming took off 6 bases at V and 4 bases at J, with 13 bases between the two ends. Germline V gives CDR1 MNHNS, CDR2 SASEGT. This chain's CDR3 is CASRERGFGNTIYF. CDR3 DNA sequence: TGTGCCAGCAGAGAGAGAGGATTCGGAAACACCATATATTTT.

This clonotype was counted ten times or more. The V gene is TRBV7-2, the J gene TRBJ2-5, with 7 bases matching TRBD1. The CDR3 runs to 13 residues. V trimming: 2 bases; J trimming: 5 bases; junction bases outside the gene matches: 2. Germline CDR1 SGHTA, CDR2 FQGNSA. The CDR3 reads CASSLYRGETQYF. The CDR3 bases are TGTGCCAGCAGCTTATACAGGGGTGAGACCCAGTACTTC.

In this sample, this clonotype turned up many times. The DNA of the CDR3 is TGTGCCAGCAGTGAAGCTCCAGAGCGGGAATCAGAGACCCAGTACTTC. Translating it yields CASSEAPERESETQYF. The chain is built from TRBV25-1 and TRBJ2-5; the match to TRBD2 covers 7 bases. CDR3 length: 16 amino acids. V trimming: 2 bases; J trimming: 4 bases; junction bases outside the gene matches: 10. Germline V gene data show CDR1 as MGHDK and CDR2 as SYGVNS.

This clonotype was seen many times. The rearrangement joins TRBV19 to TRBJ2-7, with 9 bases that match TRBD2. CDR1 is LNHDA, CDR2 SQIVND, per germline (reference sequence). The CDR3 is 14 residues long. Trimming took 2 bases from V and 6 from J; bases not matched to a gene: 5. The CDR3 protein is CASSIYSGSGEQYF. CDR3 nucleotide sequence: TGTGCCAGTAGTATATATAGCGGGAGTGGCGAGCAGTACTTC. The whole variable domain, remainder taken from reference TRBV19 and TRBJ2-7, is DGGITQSPKYLFRKEGQNVTLSCEQNLNHDAMYWYRQDPGQGLRLIYYSQIVNDFQKGDIAEGYSVSREKKESFPLTVTSAQKNPTAFYLCASSIYSGSGEQYFGPGTRLTVT.